A selection of T cell receptor beta chains follows, all from one sample in a study of identical twins. Each CDR3 protein is one row after TCRdb ran MiXCR on the 5' RACE reads. The data contain about 790,000 distinct CDR3 sequences, 15% to 20% of them singletons. These data were also reused for a study on T cells expressing NK-cell markers.

Material for sequencing was PBMCs. The receptors were gathered from a woman between 18 and 29 years old in good health. Both conserved end residues are part of each CDR3. D genes are given only for firm matches. For some rows the clone size is stated as once, few or many, or as a class when expanded; others skip it.

J	V	D	size	CDR3	DNA
TRBJ2-7	TRBV20-1	.	.	CSARQGFEQYF	TGCAGTGCTAGACAGGGTTTCGAGCAGTACTTC
TRBJ2-7	TRBV7-9	.	many	CASSRDPYEQYF	TGTGCCAGCAGCCGGGACCCCTACGAGCAGTACTTC
TRBJ2-5	TRBV7-9	TRBD1	.	CASSRLGGVETQYF	TGTGCCAGCAGCCGCCTAGGGGGCGTGGAGACCCAGTACTTC
TRBJ2-3	TRBV29-1	TRBD1	few	CSVTGGISSTDTQYF	TGCAGCGTTACAGGGGGCATCTCTAGCACAGATACGCAGTATTTT
TRBJ1-5	TRBV7-8	.	.	CASSLVFSNQPQHF	TGTGCCAGCAGCTTAGTGTTTAGCAATCAGCCCCAGCATTTT
TRBJ2-5	TRBV12-3/TRBV12-4	.	many	CASSPLPGTETQYF	TGTGCCAGCTCCCCCCTCCCGGGGACAGAGACCCAGTACTTC
TRBJ2-1	TRBV7-3	TRBD2	.	CASSPLGTSGEQFF	TGTGCCAGCAGCCCTTTAGGGACTAGCGGCGAGCAGTTCTTC
TRBJ2-1	TRBV4-2	TRBD2	few	CASSILAEEYNEQFF	TGTGCCAGCAGTATTCTAGCGGAGGAGTACAATGAGCAGTTCTTC
TRBJ2-1	TRBV24-1	.	.	CATSPRRGGEQFF	TGTGCCACCAGTCCCCGGCGGGGCGGTGAGCAGTTCTTC
TRBJ2-7	TRBV13	.	few	CASSLGQGSRHYEQYF	TGTGCCAGCAGCTTAGGCCAGGGGAGCAGACACTACGAGCAGTACTTC
TRBJ1-5	TRBV7-8	TRBD1	few	CASSLAGGDRGQPQHF	TGTGCCAGCAGCTTAGCCGGTGGAGACAGGGGTCAGCCCCAGCATTTT
TRBJ1-2	TRBV12-3/TRBV12-4	.	few	CASSINPNYGYTF	TGTGCCAGCAGCATCAACCCGAACTATGGCTACACCTTC
TRBJ2-2	TRBV20-1	.	few	CSASSDGELFF	TGCAGTGCTAGTTCCGACGGGGAGCTGTTTTTT
TRBJ1-5	TRBV6-5	.	many	CASSYSGNSNQPQHF	TGTGCCAGCAGTTACTCGGGAAATAGCAATCAGCCCCAGCATTTT
TRBJ2-5	TRBV10-3	TRBD1	few	CATRTGEETQYF	TGTGCCACCAGAACAGGGGAAGAGACCCAGTACTTC
TRBJ2-2	TRBV9	.	few	CASSVGRSTGELFF	TGTGCCAGCAGCGTAGGGAGATCCACCGGGGAGCTGTTTTTT
TRBJ2-1	TRBV20-1	.	few	CSASARFGEQFF	TGCAGTGCTAGTGCTAGGTTTGGCGAGCAGTTCTTC
TRBJ2-1	TRBV20-1	TRBD2	few	CSARTSGRNEQFF	TGCAGTGCCCGGACTAGCGGGAGAAATGAGCAGTTCTTC
TRBJ2-3	TRBV6-5	TRBD2	few	CASSYIRTGGRFDTQYF	TGTGCCAGCAGTTACATAAGGACGGGAGGGCGGTTCGATACGCAGTATTTT
TRBJ2-3	TRBV10-3	.	.	CAISDSFQGTDTQYF	TGTGCCATCAGTGATTCGTTCCAGGGCACAGATACGCAGTATTTT
TRBJ2-1	TRBV5-1	TRBD2	few	CASSPTGTIRFF	TGCGCCAGCAGCCCGACCGGGACTATAAGGTTCTTC
TRBJ2-7	TRBV10-3	.	.	CAIADSYEQYF	TGTGCCATCGCGGACTCCTACGAGCAGTACTTC
TRBJ2-3	TRBV15	.	many	CATSSSPSTDTQYF	TGTGCCACCAGCAGCTCCCCTAGCACAGATACGCAGTATTTT
TRBJ2-7	TRBV24-1	TRBD1	.	CATSEGTGGYEQYF	TGTGCCACCAGTGAAGGGACAGGGGGCTACGAGCAGTACTTC
TRBJ2-7	TRBV12-3/TRBV12-4	TRBD1	many	CASSFGTGSYEQYF	TGTGCCAGCAGTTTCGGGACAGGGAGCTACGAGCAGTACTTC
TRBJ2-3	TRBV6-2/TRBV6-3	.	.	CASSYERRPTSRQGPTDTQYF	TGTGCCAGCAGTTATGAGCGGCGGCCGACCAGCCGACAAGGACCGACAGATACGCAGTATTTT
TRBJ2-5	TRBV10-3	TRBD2	.	CAISVGGLAGWETQYF	TGTGCCATCAGTGTTGGGGGACTAGCGGGATGGGAGACCCAGTACTTC
TRBJ1-1	TRBV20-1	.	.	CSAIGGRNTEAFF	TGCAGTGCTATTGGGGGCCGGAACACTGAAGCTTTCTTT
TRBJ2-7	TRBV21-1	.	once	CASGGRIDSYEQYF	TGTGCCAGCGGGGGGAGGATTGACTCCTACGAGCAGTACTTC
TRBJ1-1	TRBV4-2	.	few	CASSQVSGHTEAFF	TGTGCCAGCAGCCAAGTCTCAGGGCACACTGAAGCTTTCTTT
TRBJ1-5	TRBV10-3	.	.	CAISGVGGLNQPQHF	TGTGCCATCAGTGGTGTGGGGGGCCTGAATCAGCCCCAGCATTTT
TRBJ1-1	TRBV20-1	.	few	CSARGATEAFF	TGCAGTGCTAGAGGTGCCACTGAAGCTTTCTTT
TRBJ2-1	TRBV11-1	.	few	CASSFASYNEQFF	TGTGCCAGCAGCTTCGCCAGTTACAATGAGCAGTTCTTC
TRBJ2-1	TRBV12-3/TRBV12-4	TRBD1	few	CASSYNRGGPILEQFF	TGTGCCAGCAGTTACAACAGGGGTGGACCAATACTTGAGCAGTTCTTC
TRBJ2-5	TRBV12-3/TRBV12-4	.	few	CATSPGYGETQYF	TGTGCCACCTCCCCAGGGTACGGAGAGACCCAGTACTTC
TRBJ2-1	TRBV13	TRBD2	.	CASSLSGGGVYNEQFF	TGTGCCAGCAGCTTATCGGGCGGGGGGGTCTACAATGAGCAGTTCTTC
TRBJ2-7	TRBV20-1	TRBD1	few	CSAPADRVEQYF	TGCAGTGCCCCTGCCGACAGGGTCGAGCAGTACTTC
TRBJ2-2	TRBV12-3/TRBV12-4	.	few	CASTRQNTGELFF	TGTGCCAGCACGAGGCAGAACACCGGGGAGCTGTTTTTT
TRBJ1-4	TRBV20-1	.	.	CSASPITGEKLFF	TGCAGTGCTAGCCCGATAACTGGGGAAAAACTGTTTTTT
TRBJ1-1	TRBV5-1	TRBD1	few	CASKPGQGRTEAFF	TGCGCCAGCAAACCGGGACAGGGTCGCACTGAAGCTTTCTTT
TRBJ1-1	TRBV12-3/TRBV12-4	.	few	CASSSSWEAFF	TGTGCCAGCAGTTCCTCTTGGGAAGCTTTCTTT
TRBJ2-3	TRBV20-1	TRBD2	few	CSAPLAGTMGDTQYF	TGCAGTGCGCCCCTAGCGGGGACCATGGGAGATACGCAGTATTTT
TRBJ2-7	TRBV9	TRBD2	.	CASSVLATGGYEQYF	TGTGCCAGCAGCGTCCTGGCCACGGGAGGGTACGAGCAGTACTTC
TRBJ2-3	TRBV29-1	.	.	CSVQLLDTQYF	TGCAGCGTTCAACTTTTGGATACGCAGTATTTT
TRBJ1-6	TRBV7-2	TRBD1	few	CASSSRTGVYNSPLHF	TGTGCCAGCAGCTCGCGGACAGGGGTTTATAATTCACCCCTCCACTTT
TRBJ2-7	TRBV29-1	.	many	CSAAQSYEQYF	TGCAGCGCCGCCCAGTCCTACGAGCAGTACTTC
TRBJ2-7	TRBV5-1	TRBD2	many	CASSLTAGVYEQYF	TGCGCCAGCAGCTTAACAGCGGGGGTCTACGAGCAGTACTTC
TRBJ2-1	TRBV7-2	TRBD2	few	CASSLGSGGNNEQFF	TGTGCCAGCAGCTTAGGTAGCGGGGGGAACAATGAGCAGTTCTTC
TRBJ2-5	TRBV7-2	.	few	CASSLQVRGDVETQYF	TGTGCCAGCAGCTTACAAGTTAGAGGGGATGTGGAGACCCAGTACTTC
TRBJ1-1	TRBV27	.	.	CASSPAGPMNTEAFF	TGTGCCAGCAGTCCCGCGGGACCGATGAACACTGAAGCTTTCTTT
TRBJ2-7	TRBV7-9	.	few	CASSLSGQGAYF	TGTGCCAGCAGCTTATCTGGCCAAGGGGCCTACTTC